Included here is one TCR beta chain sequence, with context. The cohort comprised adults aged about 18 to 100 years residing in 20 to 25 US areas. Participants reported their clinical history, and cohort assignment relied on those reports. This entry belongs to a study of blood T cell repertoires in COVID-19. Overall study: Some COVID-19 samples were acute and others convalescent; all came from the United States, Italy and Spain. Sources were T cells, B-cell-depleted T cells, or PBMCs; the material itself was cDNA or gDNA.

Sequenced by immunoSEQ multiplex PCR; TCRdb stores in-frame clones only, minus some. The sample consists of some 200,000 clones, 89% of them appearing once. CDR3 length: 13 amino acids. Germline CDR1 is ENHRY and CDR2 is SYGVKD. V lost 5 bases and J lost 5; bases outside the gene matches: 2. This TCR was recovered from a woman younger than 35 who had recovered from COVID-19. The sequenced material came from PBMCs or T cells enriched from blood (not recorded which). The J gene is TRBJ1-2, the V gene TRBV10-3; 10 bases align to TRBD1. The CDR3 DNA reads TGTGCCATCAGTACGGGACAGGGGTATGGCTACACCTTC. This gives the protein CAISTGQGYGYTF.